One T cell receptor beta chain is described in this entry. Its antigen is as yet unknown. The PCR had 60 Vbeta and 13 Jbeta primers. In the study's own analysis: Per a later analysis, the number of unique TCR beta chains was approximately 73 million, of which about 10 million were shared. Sequencing was performed with immunoSEQ multiplex PCR; in TCRdb, only in-frame clones are kept and a portion is missing. The V and J calls and clone size were taken over from that table, and D and trimming were inferred from the DNA. The table records roughly 230,000 clones, approximately 81% of them present only once. This entry comes from a study of cytomegalovirus exposure and HLA in healthy donors. Regarding the study as a whole: In vitro assays verified that a few CMV-associated chains recognized CMV antigens specifically. Indistinguishability led to the exclusion of some V segments, TRBV6-2 and TRBV6-3 included.

The CDR3 is 15 amino acids. Trimming cost V 5 bases and J 0 bases, with 14 bases left between them. Germline V lookup: CDR1 SGHTA, CDR2 FQGNSA. Sequenced material: PBMCs. The receptor was isolated from a girl aged 2 to 10 in good health and CMV-seronegative. The J gene is TRBJ2-7, the V gene TRBV7-2; D possibly corresponds to TRBD2 (5 bases). The CDR3 DNA is TGTGCCAGCAGCCGCGCCGGACTGCTCTCCTACGAGCAGTACTTC. Translating it yields CASSRAGLLSYEQYF.